This passage covers 22 T cell receptor beta chains from one sample sequenced in a study of T cells after posttransplantation cyclophosphamide. Busulfan-fludarabine conditioning, marrow transplant, and cyclophosphamide on days +3 and +4 were administered. The assay was immunoSEQ multiplex PCR, and TCRdb's table has in-frame clones only and misses some. This table has fewer than 5,000 clones, over 60% appearing once. The starting material was PBMCs, obtained 362 days after allogeneic stem cell transplant with posttransplant cyclophosphamide. Receptors were obtained from a male patient aged 55 to 70 who received an allogeneic stem cell transplant from an unrelated donor, was CMV-positive, and had acute GVHD only. Some T cells could come from the graft donor.

V and J are TRBV29-1 and TRBJ1-2; D gene ambiguous. The germline V gene has CDR1 SQVTM and CDR2 ANQGSEA. Trimming pared 6 bases from V and 5 bases from J, leaving 13 bases between. CDR3 length: 12 amino acids. The CDR3 region is CSVGDTVYGYTF. The CDR3 nucleotides are TGCAGCGTGGGAGACACAGTATATGGCTACACCTTC.

The J gene is TRBJ2-7, the V gene TRBV6-1, with no clear D. CDR1 is MNHNS, CDR2 SASEGT, per germline. The CDR3 is made up of 12 amino acids. The germline V and J ends were trimmed by 9 bases and 0 bases, with 9 bases remaining between them. CDR3 sequence: CASQQNSYEQYF. The DNA of the CDR3 is TGTGCCAGTCAACAGAACTCCTACGAGCAGTACTTC.

In its sample, this clone was seen a few times. The chain uses TRBV19 and TRBJ2-1; TRBD1 matches at 9 bases. V lost 8 bases to trimming and J lost 6 bases; unmatched junction nucleotides: 8. The CDR3 is made up of 14 amino acids. The V gene's germline CDR1 is LNHDA and CDR2 SQIVND (reference sequence). Here the CDR3 reads CASQRDRAVNEQFF. As DNA, the CDR3 is TGTGCCAGTCAGCGGGACAGGGCTGTCAATGAGCAGTTCTTC.

This sequence joins TRBV25-1 and TRBJ2-5; D is ambiguous. Germline CDR1 reads MGHDK; CDR2 reads SYGVNS. This CDR3 has 13 amino acids. The germline V and J ends were trimmed by 3 bases and 2 bases, with 7 bases remaining between them. The CDR3 loop is CASSDPQQETQYF. Written as DNA, the CDR3 is TGTGCCAGCAGTGACCCACAGCAAGAGACCCAGTACTTC.

This chain connects TRBV19 to TRBJ1-3, with 8 bases aligning to TRBD1. The V segment lost 3 bases and the J segment 0 bases; nucleotides outside the gene matches: 4. This CDR3 comprises 16 residues. Germline assignment: CDR1 LNHDA and CDR2 SQIVND (reference sequence). CDR3 coding DNA: TGTGCCAGTAGTATGTACAGGGGGAGCTCTGGAAACACCATATATTTT. Its protein product is CASSMYRGSSGNTIYF.

This clone was seen a handful of times. This chain joins TRBV5-4 and TRBJ1-3, with D perhaps TRBD1 (6 bases). This CDR3 spans 14 amino acids. Deletions cut 5 bases from V and 2 bases from J, with 11 bases between. CDR1 is SGHNT and CDR2 is YYREEE in the germline V gene (reference sequence). CDR3 protein: CASRMTGTGNTIYF. The CDR3 nucleotides are TGTGCCAGCAGAATGACAGGAACTGGAAACACCATATATTTT.

The chain recombines TRBV14 with TRBJ1-5; D gene unclear. Trimming took 0 bases from V and 4 from J, leaving 4 bases between them. The germline CDR1 and CDR2 sequences are SGHDN and FVKESK. This CDR3 is 13 amino acids long. Written as DNA, the CDR3 is TGTGCCAGCAGCCAAGATAGTAATCAGCCCCAGCATTTT. This translates into CASSQDSNQPQHF.

The chain uses TRBV12-2 and TRBJ2-1; whether TRBD2, the table's D call, matches the DNA was not checked. TRBV12-2 is flagged as a pseudogene. This CDR3 comprises 14 residues. CDR3 in amino acids: CASPASGGGNEQFF. Here the CDR3 DNA reads TGTGCAAGTCCGGCTAGCGGAGGAGGGAATGAGCAGTTCTTC.

The chain uses TRBV28 and TRBJ2-1; no clear D. V dropped 4 bases and J dropped 12 bases, with 10 bases sitting between them. The germline V gene has CDR1 MDHEN and CDR2 SYDVKM. This CDR3 contains 11 residues. Here the CDR3 DNA reads TGTGCCAGCAGTTGGGCAGGTGGGCAGTTCTTC. Translated: CASSWAGGQFF.

The rearrangement uses TRBV7-9 and TRBJ1-5; TRBD1 agrees at 9 bases. The CDR3 runs 14 residues. Germline loops: CDR1 SEHNR, CDR2 FQNEAQ (reference sequence). V trimming: 3 bases; J trimming: 4 bases; junction bases outside the gene matches: 1. The CDR3 reads CASSFGTGNQPQHF. CDR3 nucleotide sequence: TGTGCCAGCAGCTTTGGGACAGGGAATCAGCCCCAGCATTTT.

The V call is TRBV4-2, the J call TRBJ1-5, with unresolved D. Trimming cost V 3 bases and J 0 bases, with 9 bases left between them. The CDR3 spans 15 residues. Germline V gene sequence: CDR1 LGHNA, CDR2 YNFKEQ. CDR3 region: CASSQDGNSNQPQHF. DNA of the CDR3: TGTGCCAGCAGCCAGGACGGGAATAGCAATCAGCCCCAGCATTTT.

The V call is TRBV20-1, the J call TRBJ1-1, with unresolved D. Trimming left V 3 bases short and J 1 base short, with 3 bases between. This CDR3 spans 11 amino acids. Germline CDR1 reads DFQATT; CDR2 reads SNEGSKA (reference sequence). CDR3 coding DNA: TGCAGTGCTAGTCAGAACACTGAAGCTTTCTTT. Its protein is CSASQNTEAFF.

This clone was observed a single time. V gene TRBV5-8 combines with J gene TRBJ1-5; no clear D. Trimming removed 1 base at V and 0 bases at J, with 11 bases between. CDR3 length equals 16 residues. Germline-derived CDR1 and CDR2 are SGHTS and YDEGEE. This chain's CDR3 is CASSLTDLFSNQPQHF. The CDR3 nucleotides read TGTGCCAGCAGCTTGACAGACCTTTTTAGCAATCAGCCCCAGCATTTT. Complete variable domain (other parts from reference TRBV5-8 and TRBJ1-5): EAGVTQSPTHLIKTRGQQATLRCSPISGHTSVYWYQQALGLGLQFLLWYDEGEERNRGNFPPRFSGRQFPNYSSELNVNALELEDSALYLCASSLTDLFSNQPQHFGDGTRLSIL.

The chain recombines TRBV6-1 with TRBJ1-2; 9 bases are shared with TRBD1. CDR1 and CDR2 from the germline V gene are MNHNS and SASEGT. CDR3 size: 14 residues. V lost 8 bases to trimming and J lost 5 bases; unmatched junction nucleotides: 9. Here the CDR3 DNA reads TGTGCCAGCGGAAACCGGGACAGGGCATATGGCTACACCTTC. Translating it yields CASGNRDRAYGYTF.

V is TRBV28 and J is TRBJ1-5, with D unresolved. The V gene's germline CDR1 is MDHEN and CDR2 SYDVKM. V was trimmed by 6 bases and J by 7 bases, leaving 16 bases between them. The CDR3 totals 14 residues. CDR3 sequence reads: CASRTPGLRQPQHF. CDR3 nucleotide sequence: TGTGCCAGCAGAACCCCGGGGTTAAGGCAGCCCCAGCATTTT.

This clone was recorded a few times. This likely stems from a read error, as it lies one base from a far larger clone. Other nucleotide sequences from this sample produce the same CDR3. The chain joins TRBV27 to TRBJ1-5, with TRBD1 identical over 8 bases. Per germline, CDR1 MNHEY and CDR2 SMNVEV (reference sequence). This CDR3 is built from 14 residues. After removal of 6 bases from V and 2 bases from J, the junction contained 3 bases not matched to a gene. This CDR3 is CASSATGGNQPQHF. CDR3 nucleotide sequence: TGTGCCAGCAGCGCGACAGGGGGCAATCAGCCCCAGCATTTT.

The V call is TRBV7-3, the J call TRBJ2-1; possibly TRBD2 for D (7 bases). Deletions cut 4 bases from V and 9 bases from J, with 16 bases between. The CDR3 sequence is 14 residues long. From germline, CDR1 is SGHTA and CDR2 FQGTGA. The CDR3 sequence is CASSSGGRNTEQFF. DNA for the CDR3: TGTGCCAGCAGCTCGGGGGGCCGGAATACTGAGCAGTTCTTC. Full variable domain (remainder filled in from reference TRBV7-3 and TRBJ2-1): GAGVSQTPSNKVTEKGKYVELRCDPISGHTALYWYRQSLGQGPEFLIYFQGTGAADDSGLPNDRFFAVRPEGSVSTLKIQRTERGDSAVYLCASSSGGRNTEQFFGPGTRLTVL.

V gene TRBV5-6 combines with J gene TRBJ2-2, with D maybe TRBD1 (7 bases). The CDR3 runs to 15 residues. CDR1 SGHDT and CDR2 YYEEEE come from the germline V gene. V was shortened by 4 bases and J by 4 bases, with 14 bases between the two germline ends. Here the CDR3 DNA reads TGTGCCAGCAGCCTACCAGGGGGGACCACCGGGGAGCTGTTTTTT. It is translated as CASSLPGGTTGELFF. The full variable domain, in which reference TRBV5-6 and TRBJ2-2 provide the parts outside the CDR3, is DAGVTQSPTHLIKTRGQQVTLRCSPKSGHDTVSWYQQALGQGPQFIFQYYEEEERQRGNFPDRFSGHQFPNYSSELNVNALLLGDSALYLCASSLPGGTTGELFFGEGSRLTVL.

The V call is TRBV5-1, the J call TRBJ2-2; D uncertain. Trimming shortened V by 1 base and J by 3 bases, and 13 bases separated the two germline ends. This CDR3 contains 16 residues. Germline CDR1 reads SGHRS; CDR2 reads YFSETQ. The CDR3 sequence is CASSLLRSSDTGELFF. CDR3 nucleotides: TGCGCCAGCAGCTTGCTCAGGTCGTCGGACACCGGGGAGCTGTTTTTT.

The chain employs TRBV5-1 and TRBJ2-3, with a weak D call TRBD2 (5 bases). The CDR3 covers 14 residues. Trimming removed 5 bases from V and 3 bases from J, with 13 bases in between. Germline V lookup: CDR1 SGHRS, CDR2 YFSETQ. DNA for the CDR3: TGCGCCAGCAGGAGCGGCTCCACGACAGATACGCAGTATTTT. This translates into CASRSGSTTDTQYF.

This clone appeared a few times. The rearrangement joins TRBV6-6 to TRBJ1-6; D is possibly TRBD1 (5 bases). The CDR3 is 14 residues long. The germline V and J ends were trimmed by 6 bases and 7 bases, with 13 bases remaining between them. Germline CDR1 reads MNHNY; CDR2 reads SVGAGI (reference sequence). The CDR3 DNA sequence: TGTGCCAGCAGCCCATCCGGGGGAAATTCACCCCTCCACTTT. Its protein is CASSPSGGNSPLHF.

This sequence joins TRBV7-8 and TRBJ2-7; 7 bases are a match to TRBD1. Germline-derived CDR1 and CDR2 are SGHVS and FQNEAQ. The CDR3 consists of 12 residues. After removal of 5 bases from V and 6 bases from J, the junction contained 4 bases not matched to a gene. This CDR3 is CASSVTGAEQYF. The CDR3 nucleotides read TGTGCCAGCAGCGTAACAGGGGCCGAGCAGTACTTC.